Presented here are 5 T cell receptor beta chains from one specimen sequenced in a study of blood T cell repertoires in COVID-19. Assay: immunoSEQ multiplex PCR; the TCRdb copy retains only in-frame clones and omits some. Of about 330,000 clones listed, more than 70% are singletons. The material sequenced was peripheral blood. Receptors were obtained from a man aged 18 to 29 who had recovered from COVID-19.

This chain joins TRBV6-1 and TRBJ1-2; perhaps TRBD1 as D (6 bases). V lost 1 base, J lost 0 bases, and 6 bases lay in between. The CDR3 runs to 14 residues. CDR1 MNHNS and CDR2 SASEGT come from the germline V gene. This CDR3 reads CASSEGTANYGYTF. Here the CDR3 DNA reads TGTGCCAGCAGTGAAGGGACAGCTAACTATGGCTACACCTTC.

This clone was recorded only once. V is TRBV5-1 and J is TRBJ1-1; D might be TRBD1 (5 bases). V was trimmed by 2 bases and J by 6 bases, leaving 17 bases between them. The germline gives CDR1 SGHRS, CDR2 YFSETQ. The CDR3 extends over 15 amino acids. The CDR3 DNA is TGCGCCAGCAGCTTTTCAGGAGGGAGGGGCTCTGAAGCTTTCTTT. Its translation: CASSFSGGRGSEAFF.

V is TRBV7-9 and J is TRBJ1-2; TRBD1 is a possible D gene (5 bases). This CDR3 region has 16 residues. Germline V gives CDR1 SEHNR, CDR2 FQNEAQ (reference sequence). The V end lost 1 base, the J end lost 8 bases, and 20 bases lay between the germline ends. CDR3 protein: CASSLGEDRGDRGYTF. CDR3 in DNA: TGTGCCAGCAGCTTAGGGGAGGATAGGGGCGATCGGGGCTACACCTTC.

The table lists this clone with a few counts. This chain connects TRBV24-1 to TRBJ2-1; TRBD2 aligns across 8 bases. V shed 5 bases and J 5 bases; nucleotides not matched to a gene: 1. The CDR3 is 13 residues long. Germline V gene data show CDR1 as KGHDR and CDR2 as SFDVKD. The CDR3 DNA sequence: TGTGCCACCAGTGGGACTAGCAACAATGAGCAGTTCTTC. This encodes CATSGTSNNEQFF.

V usage is TRBV29-1 and J usage is TRBJ1-1; the D gene is possibly TRBD1 (5 bases). The CDR3 is made up of 13 amino acids. Germline V gene data show CDR1 as SQVTM and CDR2 as ANQGSEA. V was cut by 7 bases and J by 0 bases, with 12 bases left in between. The CDR3 loop reads CSGGRDLNTEAFF. Written as DNA, the CDR3 is TGCAGCGGGGGGAGAGATTTGAACACTGAAGCTTTCTTT.